The source of this T cell receptor (beta chain) is a study of OX40 agonist ivuxolimab in advanced cancers. About this clone itself: The antigen is not known.

The assay was immunoSEQ multiplex PCR, and TCRdb's table has in-frame clones only and misses some. The data hold tens of thousands of clones, with approximately 84% observed a single time. Study-wide points: Among patients with partial responses at 0.1-3.0 mg/kg, clonal expansion was among the lowest.

The V gene end was trimmed by 0 bases and the J gene end by 7 bases; junction bases not matched to a gene: 5. The CDR3 is 15 residues long. CDR1 and CDR2 from the germline V gene are SEHNR and FQNEAQ (reference sequence). With autoimmune disease history or systemic immunosuppression, patients were excluded. The input for sequencing was CD4+ or CD8+ T cells sorted from blood, taken in a trial of the OX40 agonist ivuxolimab. This clonotype was obtained from an adult with an advanced solid tumor such as melanoma, head and neck, liver or kidney cancer. The V and J genes are TRBV7-9 and TRBJ1-4, with TRBD1 identical over 7 bases. CDR3 coding DNA: TGTGCCAGCAGCTTAGCCAGGGGGGTTGGTGAAAAACTGTTTTTT. This translates into CASSLARGVGEKLFF.